The present entry profiles one T cell receptor (beta chain) with its context. As yet, its antigen is unknown. The source of the sample is a study of lymphopenia after photon versus proton radiotherapy. General observations from the study: After lymphocyte nadir, photon-treated repertoires showed oligoclonal expansion, especially CD8+ Temra.

Sequencing was performed with immunoSEQ multiplex PCR; in TCRdb, only in-frame clones are kept and a portion is missing. The sample records tens of thousands of clones, under 90% being singletons. The V gene end was trimmed by 6 bases and the J gene end by 5 bases; junction bases not matched to a gene: 3. Per germline, CDR1 SGHVS and CDR2 FQNEAQ. This CDR3 comprises 12 residues. Sequenced here: peripheral blood, sampled from a patient treated with proton-based radiotherapy. This TCR was sampled from a woman in her 70s with pancreatic cancer. The V and J genes are TRBV7-8 and TRBJ2-7; 8 nucleotides agree with TRBD2. This CDR3 is CASRPGRDEQYF. In DNA form, the CDR3 reads TGTGCCAGCAGACCCGGGAGGGACGAGCAGTACTTC.